One sample yielded the 17 T cell receptor beta chains listed below, sequenced in a study of T cell responses to AZD1222 COVID-19 vaccine. The method was immunoSEQ multiplex PCR; TCRdb's version includes in-frame clones alone and lacks a portion of them. This repertoire shows 80,000 to 100,000 clones, 90% to 95% found once; its top ten account for 11%. The sample here was peripheral blood, taken 28 days after the second AZD1222 dose. The receptors shown here come from an adult who received the AZD1222 COVID-19 vaccine.

The V gene is TRBV6-5, the J gene TRBJ2-2; 10 bases agree with TRBD1. Germline V CDR1 and CDR2: MNHEY, SVGAGI. V was clipped by 5 bases and J by 4 bases; unmatched bases: 4. The CDR3 totals 15 residues. This CDR3 reads CASSRDRGSTGELFF. In DNA, the CDR3 is TGTGCCAGCAGTCGGGACAGGGGAAGCACCGGGGAGCTGTTTTTT.

This clone was counted a single time. The chain is built from TRBV9 and TRBJ1-2, with D perhaps matching TRBD1 (6 bases). The CDR3 is made up of 15 amino acids. V was pared by 0 bases and J by 6 bases, with 15 bases between. The germline gives CDR1 SGDLS, CDR2 YYNGEE. The CDR3 region has the DNA TGTGCCAGCAGCGTAGAAGCCGCGGGGGCGGATGGCTACACCTTC. The encoded protein is CASSVEAAGADGYTF.

There are a few counts of this clone. The rearrangement links TRBV30 to TRBJ1-2, with D perhaps TRBD1 (6 bases). The CDR3 covers 12 residues. Per germline, CDR1 GTSNPN and CDR2 SVGIG (reference sequence). Trimming removed 0 bases from V and 8 bases from J, with 10 bases in between. CDR3 in amino acids: CAWSVSGAGYTF. DNA for the CDR3: TGTGCCTGGAGTGTGTCGGGGGCGGGCTACACCTTC.

This chain connects TRBV5-1 to TRBJ2-7, with 10 bases fitting TRBD2. This CDR3 spans 15 amino acids. Germline V CDR1 and CDR2: SGHRS, YFSETQ. Trimming at V came to 0 bases and at J to 1 base, leaving 1 base not matched to a gene. The CDR3 DNA sequence: TGCGCCAGCAGCTTGGAGCGGGGGGGATCCTACGAGCAGTACTTC. This translates into CASSLERGGSYEQYF. Drawing the rest from reference TRBV5-1 and TRBJ2-7, the complete variable domain is KAGVTQTPRYLIKTRGQQVTLSCSPISGHRSVSWYQQTPGQGLQFLFEYFSETQRNKGNFPGRFSGRQFSNSRSEMNVSTLELGDSALYLCASSLERGGSYEQYFGPGTRLTVT.

V and J are TRBV6-2 or TRBV6-3 and TRBJ1-5; 9 bases match TRBD1. After removal of 6 bases from V and 1 base from J, the junction contained 4 bases not matched to a gene. This CDR3 is 15 amino acids long. Germline lookup yields CDR1 MNHEY and CDR2 SVGEGT. CDR3 in amino acids: CASSLQGASNQPQHF. CDR3 bases: TGTGCCAGCAGCCTACAGGGGGCCAGCAATCAGCCCCAGCATTTT.

The gene calls are TRBV11-2 and TRBJ2-1, with a possible D match to TRBD2 (5 bases). The CDR3 consists of 16 residues. V gave up 5 bases and J gave up 8 bases, with 22 bases separating them. Germline CDR1 is SGHAT and CDR2 is FQNNGV. DNA of the CDR3: TGTGCCAGCAGCCCCTTCACGGCGGGCCCTATCCATGAGCAGTTCTTC. It codes for CASSPFTAGPIHEQFF. The whole variable domain, remainder taken from reference TRBV11-2 and TRBJ2-1, is EAGVAQSPRYKIIEKRQSVAFWCNPISGHATLYWYQQILGQGPKLLIQFQNNGVVDDSQLPKDRFSAERLKGVDSTLKIQPAKLEDSAVYLCASSPFTAGPIHEQFFGPGTRLTVL.

The rearrangement joins TRBV21-1 to TRBJ1-5; TRBD1, the table's D call, lacks a check against the DNA. TRBV21-1 counts as a pseudogene. The CDR3 has 20 amino acids. Written as DNA, the CDR3 is TGTGCCAGCAGCAAATGGTTGAAAACAGGGGACCAATATAGCAATCAGCCCCAGCATTTT. Amino acid sequence: CASSKWLKTGDQYSNQPQHF.

The rearrangement uses TRBV6-6 and TRBJ1-1, with D uncertain. There are 13 residues in the CDR3. Germline V CDR1 and CDR2: MNHNY, SVGAGI (reference sequence). The ends were cut back, 0 bases at V and 9 bases at J, with 11 bases in the middle. For the CDR3, the DNA is TGTGCCAGCAGTTACTCGCAGACGGTGAAAGCTTTCTTT. Protein sequence: CASSYSQTVKAFF.

The rearrangement links TRBV6-5 to TRBJ1-2; no clear D gene. Trimming took off 6 bases at V and 6 bases at J, with 14 bases between the two ends. The germline CDR1 and CDR2 sequences are MNHEY and SVGAGI. The CDR3 sequence is 13 residues long. The CDR3 coding sequence is TGTGCCAGCAGAATTCCAGGCACCGATGGCTACACCTTC. Translating it yields CASRIPGTDGYTF.

This clone came up once. V is TRBV5-1 and J is TRBJ2-7, with 8 bases that match TRBD1. V trimming: 5 bases; J trimming: 3 bases; junction bases outside the gene matches: 7. The germline CDR1 and CDR2 sequences are SGHRS and YFSETQ. The CDR3 contains 14 residues. For the CDR3, the DNA is TGCGCCAGCAGACCTACAGGGGGAGGCTACGAGCAGTACTTC. Translated: CASRPTGGGYEQYF.

This clone was found once. V usage is TRBV15 and J usage is TRBJ1-3, with D hard to call. V was trimmed by 4 bases and J by 0 bases, leaving 7 bases between them. The CDR3 sequence is 14 residues long. CDR1 and CDR2 (germline): LNHNV, YYDKDF (reference sequence). The CDR3 DNA reads TGTGCCACCAGCAACGGAGACTCTGGAAACACCATATATTTT. Protein product: CATSNGDSGNTIYF. Using reference TRBV15 and TRBJ1-3 for the parts outside the CDR3, the full variable domain is DAMVIQNPRYQVTQFGKPVTLSCSQTLNHNVMYWYQQKSSQAPKLLFHYYDKDFNNEADTPDNFQSRRPNTSFCFLDIRSPGLGDTAMYLCATSNGDSGNTIYFGEGSWLTVV.

V and J are TRBV10-3 and TRBJ1-1; D uncertain. The length of the CDR3 is 13 residues. CDR1 and CDR2 from the germline V gene are ENHRY and SYGVKD. The V and J ends lost 0 bases and 3 bases respectively, with 5 bases between them. CDR3 coding DNA: TGTGCCATCAGTGAGTCAAGGGACACTGAAGCTTTCTTT. This translates into CAISESRDTEAFF.

This chain uses TRBV11-2 with TRBJ2-1; D remains unclear. V was clipped by 5 bases and J by 10 bases, with 9 bases between them. Germline V gene lookup returns CDR1 SGHAT and CDR2 FQNNGV. This CDR3 is built from 11 residues. The CDR3 spells CASSRVVEQFF. The CDR3 DNA follows: TGTGCCAGCAGCAGGGTGGTCGAGCAGTTCTTC.

The genes are TRBV19 and TRBJ2-7; a possible D gene is TRBD1 (5 bases). The CDR3 is 14 amino acids. V was cut by 5 bases and J by 2 bases, with 13 bases left in between. Germline V lookup: CDR1 LNHDA, CDR2 SQIVND (reference sequence). CDR3 sequence (DNA): TGTGCCAGTAGTGGAACAGGCTCTACCTACGAGCAGTACTTC. Translating gives CASSGTGSTYEQYF.

This clone was counted a single time. The chain carries TRBV27 and TRBJ1-6; 9 bases fit TRBD1. The CDR3 loop spans 15 amino acids. Germline V gives CDR1 MNHEY, CDR2 SMNVEV (reference sequence). V lost 6 bases to trimming and J lost 5 bases; unmatched junction nucleotides: 5. The CDR3 DNA follows: TGTGCCAGCAGCCTCGGGACAGGGCATAATTCACCCCTCCACTTT. It codes for CASSLGTGHNSPLHF.

V usage is TRBV11-1 and J usage is TRBJ1-1; no definite D call. The V end was cut by 3 bases, the J end by 4 bases, with 12 bases between. The CDR3 contains 14 residues. Germline V lookup: CDR1 SGHAT, CDR2 FQDESV (reference sequence). CDR3 loop: CASSLISTGTEAFF. The CDR3, as DNA: TGTGCCAGCAGCTTGATTTCGACCGGCACTGAAGCTTTCTTT.

This clone is a singleton in its sample. The chain links TRBV5-5 to TRBJ1-1; perhaps TRBD1 as D (5 bases). Germline values: CDR1 SGHKS, CDR2 YYEKEE (reference sequence). CDR3 size: 15 residues. The V end was cut by 4 bases, the J end by 3 bases, with 16 bases between. DNA for the CDR3: TGTGCCAGCAGCAGGCTCGGGGGTGATGACACTGAAGCTTTCTTT. Its protein product is CASSRLGGDDTEAFF.